The clone carrying this TCR beta chain was seen only a few times. No antigen is known for it. A junction boundary mismatches the germline segment, possibly from a read error. Built from TCR beta cDNA, the libraries had unique molecular identifiers in them. When about 0.9 to 10 million T cells were used, they gave some 520,000 cDNA molecules. TCRdb ran MiXCR on the PCR reads and lists one entry per CDR3 protein. The sample lists 150,000 to 200,000 distinct CDR3 sequences, around 30% occurring once. The sample belongs to a study of post-analysis software for immune sequencing data. Whole-study results and caveats: Clustering by F measure revealed strong co-clustering among samples prepared together in one batch. Included in a set of about 5 TRBV segments more frequent in patients than controls were TRBV5-6, TRBV5-1 and TRBV20-1.

From germline, CDR1 is ENHRY and CDR2 SYGVKD. This CDR3 is built from 16 residues. The sequenced material came from blood. This TCR was recovered from a girl between 10 and 17 years old with multiple sclerosis. This chain connects TRBV10-3 to TRBJ2-7, with 8 bases matching TRBD2. For the CDR3, the DNA is TGTGCCATCAGTGAGCCCATCCCGGGAGGGACGGATGAGCGGTACTTC. It codes for CAISEPIPGGTDERYF.